This T cell receptor (beta chain) was obtained from a study of T cell clones after liver transplantation. Across the whole study: Post-transplant blood was tracked for graft-donor-reactive T cell clones identified in a pre-transplant mixed lymphocyte reaction. HCV positivity affected three of eight recipients; the rest lacked autoimmune or viral indications.

Germline CDR1 is MNHEY and CDR2 is SMNVEV (reference sequence). V lost 2 bases to trimming and J lost 6 bases, with 8 bases between them. The CDR3 extends over 12 amino acids. Assay: immunoSEQ multiplex PCR; the TCRdb copy retains only in-frame clones and omits some. The repertoire consists of about 51,000 clones, with approximately 87% occurring once and the leading ten covering around 14%. Concerning this clone itself: Antigen: not known. This CDR3 is also generated by other DNA sequences in the sample.

Study findings and constraints: Circulating graft-donor-reactive CD4 TCRbeta sequences fell significantly post-transplant in most of the 8 subjects. Post-transplant time points were not standardized, so conclusions are preliminary.

The rearrangement uses TRBV27 and TRBJ2-7; D may be TRBD2 (6 bases). The TCR originated in a human patient who received a liver transplant. A subset of T cells may come from the graft donor. Material: CD8+ T cells from blood, obtained 12 months after liver transplant. CDR3 nucleotide sequence: TGTGCCAGCAGTTTAGGGGGGTCCGAGCAGTACTTC. It codes for CASSLGGSEQYF.